What follows are 21 T cell receptor beta chains derived from one specimen sequenced in a study of blood T cell repertoires in COVID-19. Method: immunoSEQ multiplex PCR; TCRdb's copy keeps in-frame clones and lacks some. The table shows some 400,000 clones, with around nine tenths occurring only once. Sequenced sample: peripheral blood. The receptors originated from a human donor in a cohort sampled during active COVID-19.

This clone has more than one count but fewer than ten. The V gene is TRBV10-3, the J gene TRBJ2-5; TRBD1 is a possible D gene (5 bases). V was pared by 6 bases and J by 4 bases, with 12 bases between. This CDR3 is built from 13 residues. Germline V gives CDR1 ENHRY, CDR2 SYGVKD. The CDR3 spells CAISREQRETQYF. The CDR3 DNA reads TGTGCCATCAGCAGGGAACAGCGAGAGACCCAGTACTTC.

The chain couples TRBV6-5 to TRBJ1-1; 7 positions agree with TRBD1. CDR3 length: 13 residues. V trimming: 4 bases; J trimming: 7 bases; junction bases outside the gene matches: 6. Germline CDR1 MNHEY, CDR2 SVGAGI. As DNA, the CDR3 is TGTGCCAGCAGTTCCAGCCGACAGGGTGAAGCTTTCTTT. This gives the protein CASSSSRQGEAFF.

This chain links TRBV19 with TRBJ1-3; a weak D match, TRBD1 (5 bases). Germline assignment: CDR1 LNHDA and CDR2 SQIVND (reference sequence). The CDR3 covers 17 residues. The V end was cut by 5 bases, the J end by 0 bases, with 17 bases between. Here the CDR3 reads CASSPLQDLRSGNTIYF. The CDR3 nucleotides are TGTGCCAGTAGTCCCCTACAGGACCTCCGCTCTGGAAACACCATATATTTT.

CDR3 loop: CASSQGQIYYGYTF. DNA for the CDR3: TGTGCCAGCAGCCAGGGACAGATTTACTATGGCTACACCTTC. The gene calls are TRBV3-1 (or the pseudogene TRBV3-2) and TRBJ1-2, with 7 bases that match TRBD1. This CDR3 has 14 residues. V lost 3 bases, J lost 3 bases, and 4 bases stayed unmatched. CDR1 LGHDT and CDR2 YNNKEL come from the germline V gene (reference sequence).

The chain links TRBV6-6 to TRBJ1-2; 7 nucleotides align to TRBD1. CDR1 MNHNY and CDR2 SVGAGI come from the germline V gene (reference sequence). The length of the CDR3 is 13 residues. J lost 7 bases, V lost 6 bases, and 8 bases had no gene match. DNA for the CDR3: TGTGCCAGCAGCCCCGGGACAGAGGGTGGCTACACCTTC. The encoded protein is CASSPGTEGGYTF.

This clone has more than one count but fewer than ten. This chain joins TRBV10-3 and TRBJ1-1; D possibly corresponds to TRBD1 (5 bases). The CDR3 spans 15 residues. From germline, CDR1 is ENHRY and CDR2 SYGVKD. V lost 0 bases, J lost 4 bases, and 12 bases lay in between. DNA of the CDR3: TGTGCCATCAGTGAGTCGAATGGAAGGGGCACTGAAGCTTTCTTT. Amino acids: CAISESNGRGTEAFF.

V gene TRBV6-6 combines with J gene TRBJ2-1; the D is unclear. CDR1 and CDR2 from the germline V gene are MNHNY and SVGAGI (reference sequence). The length of the CDR3 is 11 residues. V was cut by 4 bases and J by 9 bases, with 7 bases left in between. Written as DNA, the CDR3 is TGTGCCAGCAGTTTAATGAGTGAGCAGTTCTTC. Amino acid sequence: CASSLMSEQFF.

The V gene is TRBV4-1, the J gene TRBJ1-1; D might be TRBD1 (5 bases). In germline, CDR1 is MGHRA, CDR2 YSYEKL. This CDR3 has 14 amino acids. Trimming removed 0 bases at V and 4 bases at J, with 9 bases between. CDR3 loop: CASSQDGHSTEAFF. The CDR3 DNA follows: TGCGCCAGCAGCCAAGATGGACACTCCACTGAAGCTTTCTTT.

The chain has TRBV12-3 or TRBV12-4 and TRBJ1-1; D gene uncertain. The length of the CDR3 is 12 residues. The V and J ends lost 0 bases and 6 bases respectively, with 5 bases between them. CDR3 nucleotide sequence: TGTGCCAGCAGTTTAGCACAGTCTGAAGCTTTCTTT. Translated: CASSLAQSEAFF.

The chain combines TRBV5-1 with TRBJ2-3; D not resolved. The germline V gene encodes CDR1 SGHRS and CDR2 YFSETQ. The CDR3 spans 15 residues. Between the trimmed V and J ends, which lost 2 bases and 0 bases, there was a span of 10 bases. Written as DNA, the CDR3 is TGCGCCAGCAGCTTTGGGCCCCTCAGCACAGATACGCAGTATTTT. This encodes CASSFGPLSTDTQYF.

The rearrangement uses TRBV4-1 and TRBJ2-7, with TRBD1 matching over 9 bases. CDR1 MGHRA and CDR2 YSYEKL come from the germline V gene. The CDR3 runs 17 residues. V shed 3 bases and J 2 bases; nucleotides not matched to a gene: 11. The CDR3 DNA reads as TGCGCCAGCAGCCATGAAACAGGGGGCTTTGGTCCCTACGAGCAGTACTTC. Its protein is CASSHETGGFGPYEQYF.

This chain links TRBV27 with TRBJ1-3; 7 bases line up with TRBD1. Germline CDR1 and CDR2: MNHEY and SMNVEV (reference sequence). The trim removed 2 bases at V and 0 bases at J, leaving 7 bases unmatched. The CDR3 totals 17 residues. The CDR3 sequence is CASSLRGGQFSGNTIYF. The CDR3 DNA reads as TGTGCCAGCAGTTTAAGAGGGGGCCAATTCTCTGGAAACACCATATATTTT.

The chain has TRBV27 and TRBJ2-7; 8 bases are a match to TRBD2. Germline CDR1 MNHEY, CDR2 SMNVEV (reference sequence). The junction had 9 bases not matched to a gene; V was cut back by 2 bases and J by 6 bases. The CDR3 covers 15 residues. The CDR3 reads CASSLTISGSGEQYF. In nucleotides, the CDR3 is TGTGCCAGCAGTTTAACTATCAGCGGGAGCGGCGAGCAGTACTTC.

The table lists this clone with a count of one. V gene TRBV25-1 combines with J gene TRBJ2-7; 10 bases fit TRBD1. The V segment lost 6 bases and the J segment 3 bases; nucleotides outside the gene matches: 5. Germline V gene lookup returns CDR1 MGHDK and CDR2 SYGVNS. The CDR3 is 14 amino acids. In DNA, the CDR3 is TGTGCCAGCAGGGAGACAGGGGGCAACTACGAGCAGTACTTC. Its protein product is CASRETGGNYEQYF.

This chain uses TRBV19 with TRBJ1-5; TRBD1 is a possible D gene (6 bases). The CDR3 runs to 15 residues. CDR1 LNHDA and CDR2 SQIVND come from the germline V gene (reference sequence). V lost 3 bases, J lost 0 bases, and 9 bases lay in between. The CDR3 protein is CASSIGQFSNQPQHF. Here the CDR3 DNA reads TGTGCCAGTAGTATCGGACAGTTTAGCAATCAGCCCCAGCATTTT.

The rearrangement links TRBV18 to TRBJ2-5; 7 bases align to TRBD1. The J segment lost 2 bases and the V segment lost 8 bases, leaving 14 bases of the junction unmatched. The CDR3 totals 16 residues. Germline CDR1 is KGHSH and CDR2 is LQKENI. CDR3 nucleotide sequence: TGTGCCAGCCGGACCAGGGGACAGTTTCGGCAAGAGACCCAGTACTTC. It yields the protein CASRTRGQFRQETQYF.

The rearrangement links TRBV6-6 to TRBJ2-4, with 7 bases aligning to TRBD2. The J segment lost 0 bases and the V segment lost 5 bases, leaving 7 bases of the junction unmatched. Germline loops: CDR1 MNHNY, CDR2 SVGAGI (reference sequence). The CDR3 totals 16 residues. In DNA form, the CDR3 reads TGTGCCAGCAGTCCCCGGGACTATCAAGCCAAAAACATTCAGTACTTC. Protein sequence: CASSPRDYQAKNIQYF.

The chain is built from TRBV28 and TRBJ2-3, with TRBD2 matching 10 bases. The trim removed 5 bases at V and 3 bases at J, leaving 5 bases unmatched. There are 15 residues in the CDR3. The V gene's germline CDR1 is MDHEN and CDR2 SYDVKM. DNA of the CDR3: TGTGCCAGCAGTCTAGCGGGAGTTTCGACAGATACGCAGTATTTT. It translates to CASSLAGVSTDTQYF.

The chain uses TRBV21-1 and TRBJ2-1; whether TRBD2, the table's D call, matches the DNA was not checked. TRBV21-1 is given as a pseudogene. The CDR3 runs 16 residues. The CDR3 region is CASSKVGGLNYNEQFF. The DNA for the CDR3 is TGTGCCAGCAGCAAAGTCGGCGGACTCAACTACAATGAGCAGTTCTTC.

This sequence joins TRBV5-4 and TRBJ2-7; 10 nucleotides agree with TRBD2. The CDR3 sequence is 15 residues long. From germline, CDR1 is SGHNT and CDR2 YYREEE (reference sequence). V shed 4 bases and J 10 bases; nucleotides not matched to a gene: 14. CDR3 protein: CASSRSEASGGTQYF. DNA for the CDR3: TGTGCCAGCAGCAGGTCGGAGGCTAGCGGGGGAACACAGTACTTC.

This sequence joins TRBV19 and TRBJ2-1; 14 bases match TRBD2. Germline V gene data show CDR1 as LNHDA and CDR2 as SQIVND (reference sequence). V shed 1 base and J 6 bases; nucleotides not matched to a gene: 5. CDR3 length: 17 amino acids. The CDR3 region is CASSIGQGLAGANEQFF. The CDR3 nucleotides read TGTGCCAGTAGTATAGGCCAGGGACTAGCGGGGGCCAATGAGCAGTTCTTC. The full variable domain, rest sourced from reference TRBV19 and TRBJ2-1, is DGGITQSPKYLFRKEGQNVTLSCEQNLNHDAMYWYRQDPGQGLRLIYYSQIVNDFQKGDIAEGYSVSREKKESFPLTVTSAQKNPTAFYLCASSIGQGLAGANEQFFGPGTRLTVL.